This TCR beta chain originates from a study of monozygotic twins with cystic fibrosis (dated by TCRdb to 2020 to 2023). Regarding the research as a whole: Around 3 micrograms of fragmented DNA went through around 15 PCR cycles to produce barcoded libraries. To gauge how much genetics shapes V and J gene usage, the researchers compared TCR beta repertoires both within and across 16 monozygotic twin pairs who have cystic fibrosis. Data for three of the twin pairs had previously been reported in another context. The cohort included ten female and six male twin pairs, mostly children and adolescents, aged about 2.0 to 40 years with a median of about 9 years. On the day blood was drawn, the twins' weight-for-height and FEVPerc (FEV1 disease centile) were ranked against those of the 950 to 1,200 cohort participants. Results and caveats for the whole study, not just this receptor: Significantly higher nucleotide-identical clonotype sharing was observed within monozygotic CF twin pairs than between unrelated CF individuals (P = 0.000026, Mann-Whitney). Simpson clonality tended to be low (median approximately 0.01), which suggests a naive-dominated repertoire, although clonality was higher in the most severely affected patients. V gene usage was most similar to the co-twin in 13 of 16 pairs, and J usage was most similar to the co-twin in 8 of 16 pairs, which suggests genetic constraints. The cohort was small, and no association was found between shared CDR3 numbers and age, concordance or disease severity.

The twin pairs came from the European Cystic Fibrosis Twin and Sibling Study Cohort, which recruited patients from 150 to 200 CF clinics across 14 European countries. Zygosity and CFTR genotype were confirmed in-house, and zygosity was tested by multiplex PCR of nine short tandem repeat loci. Peripheral blood was sampled from each twin, with clinical parameters recorded on the day of blood sampling. Genomic DNA was isolated from peripheral blood cells with phenol/chloroform and kept in TE buffer at 4 degrees C. The CDR3 runs 15 residues from the cysteine to the phenylalanine. The entry retains the CDR3 DNA only, 45 bases that are in frame from base 1. The germline V gene provides CDR1 SGDLS and CDR2 YYNGEE. Trimming takes 1 base from V and 3 bases from J, and the germline ends sit 11 bases apart. Following the manufacturer's instructions, the researchers used the immunoSEQ immune profiling system to amplify TCR beta CDR3 regions via multiplex PCR. An Illumina NextSeq system was used to carry out the sequencing. The study's own analysis went as follows. Sequence data were processed on the immunoSEQ Analyzer platform, and clonality was computed as the square root of Simpson's index of productive rearrangements. Jensen-Shannon distance served as the measure of similarity in V and J usage, while OLGA was used to compute CDR3 generation probabilities. The researchers looked up shared CDR3 sequences in the immuneACCESS database (August 2020) and in VDJdb (December 2020). TCRdb retrieved this table from immuneACCESS and kept in-frame rearrangements only. Not all clones are present; in checked studies, unresolved V genes account for under half, and no reason is known for the remainder. For V, J and clone size, that table is used; D and trimming come from the DNA. This sample has approximately 11,000 clones in its table, and 85% of those were observed once. Under 0.65% of the sample is held by the ten biggest clonotypes.

To note about this clone: What this receptor recognizes is not known. Base qualities were left out, and no much larger clone turns up one base away.

The sequence joins TRBV9 to TRBJ1-3, with the D gene call left open. The TCR was taken from a man aged 18-30 years with cystic fibrosis. Sample: blood. At the DNA level, the sequence is TGTGCCAGCAGCGTATCGGCCGGAGTTGGAAACACCATATATTTT. Protein translation: CASSVSAGVGNTIYF.